A single sample gave rise to the 6 T cell receptor beta chains below, sequenced in a study of identifying expanded T cells in peripheral blood (dated 2019 in TCRdb). Library preparation was by the immunoSEQ multiplex PCR assay. The clones in this table, taken by TCRdb from immuneACCESS, are in-frame only. Not every clone is retained; where verified, under half of the shortfall comes from an unresolved V gene, and the cause of the rest is unknown. The sample includes around 91,000 clones, with around 88% observed a single time. Under 4.5% of the sample is held by the ten biggest clonotypes. The sample consisted of blood. These receptors were collected from a person between 18 and 70 years old in good health.

The chain links TRBV11-2 to TRBJ2-1; maybe TRBD2 (6 bases). This CDR3 spans 14 amino acids. Germline V gene sequence: CDR1 SGHAT, CDR2 FQNNGV. Trimming cost V 3 bases and J 6 bases, with 12 bases left between them. CDR3 protein: CASSFWTIPNEQFF. The CDR3 DNA reads TGTGCCAGCAGCTTTTGGACTATTCCCAATGAGCAGTTCTTC.

This clone was seen just once. The gene calls are TRBV28 and TRBJ2-7, with TRBD1 matching 7 bases. From germline, CDR1 is MDHEN and CDR2 SYDVKM. J gave up 0 bases and V 7 bases, and 6 bases lay outside the gene matches. The CDR3 spans 14 residues. Here the CDR3 reads CASKPGQPSYEQYF. The CDR3 DNA sequence: TGTGCCAGCAAACCGGGACAGCCCTCCTACGAGCAGTACTTC.

This rearrangement joins TRBV6-5 to TRBJ1-6; 7 bases match TRBD1. From germline, CDR1 is MNHEY and CDR2 SVGAGI. J was trimmed by 8 bases and V by 6 bases; bases with no gene match: 4. CDR3 length: 13 residues. DNA for the CDR3: TGTGCCAGCAGACAGGGACAGTATTCACCCCTCCACTTT. This translates into CASRQGQYSPLHF.

The chain carries TRBV10-3 and TRBJ2-7; possible D gene TRBD1, 6 bases. This CDR3 spans 13 amino acids. Germline CDR1 ENHRY, CDR2 SYGVKD. Between the trimmed V and J ends, which lost 6 bases and 5 bases, there was a span of 14 bases. Here the CDR3 reads CAISPGQSNEQYF. The CDR3 DNA follows: TGTGCCATCAGCCCGGGACAATCAAACGAGCAGTACTTC.

J is TRBJ2-1 and V is TRBV6-5; D is possibly TRBD1 or TRBD2 (5 bases each). CDR3 length: 16 residues. Germline CDR1 MNHEY, CDR2 SVGAGI. V lost 1 base and J 5 bases, leaving 15 bases between the germline ends. CDR3 protein: CASSYFAGTQNNEQFF. The CDR3 nucleotides are TGTGCCAGCAGTTACTTTGCCGGGACGCAAAACAATGAGCAGTTCTTC.

The chain joins TRBV4-3 to TRBJ2-7; 9 bases agree with TRBD2. The CDR3 totals 16 residues. CDR1 LGHNA and CDR2 YSLEER come from the germline V gene. Trimming cost V 0 bases and J 1 base; bases outside gene matches: 4. The CDR3 spells CASSQDPTSGSYEQYF. CDR3 in DNA: TGCGCCAGCAGCCAAGATCCAACTAGCGGGTCCTACGAGCAGTACTTC.